This T cell receptor (beta chain) derives from a study of T-cell reconstitution after alpha-beta-depleted transplantation in children. Study-level points and caveats: Expanded clones from the graft, numbering several hundred, reportedly supplied alpha-beta T cells about two months after transplant.

As it was prepared, the TCRbeta library received unique molecular identifiers. MiXCR, applied by TCRdb to the PCR reads, yields one record per CDR3 protein. The sample has about 980,000 distinct CDR3 sequences; roughly 29% are singletons. This clonotype has a handful of counts. Its antigen is still unknown. This sequence originates from a boy younger than two who had a stem cell transplant for SCID, so the T cells may come from the graft donor. Material: PBMCs, mostly from graft donor cells, obtained 360 days after TCRalphabeta/CD19-depleted stem cell transplant.

CDR3 in DNA: TGCAGCGTTGAATCACATCTCAATGAGCAGTTCTTC. Its translation is CSVESHLNEQFF. The chain combines TRBV29-1 with TRBJ2-1, with D uncertain. The CDR3 is made up of 12 amino acids. The V end lost 2 bases, the J end lost 6 bases, and 8 bases lay between the germline ends. From germline, CDR1 is SQVTM and CDR2 ANQGSEA.